This record concerns one T cell receptor beta chain sequence. Its matching antigen is unknown. These data belong to a study of shared clonotypes between healthy human individuals. General observations from the study: Expectations were that clonotype sharing among donors would be affected by sequencing depth.

Among the donors, all were Caucasian adults who lived in Nashville, Tennessee. A CD45RA+ naive subset and a CD45RA-negative memory subset were split from CD4+ cells. Data came from immunoSEQ multiplex PCR; TCRdb stores just in-frame clones and leaves some out. In the table there are some 2 million clones, 95% of which are singletons. The clonotype comes from a man between 18 and 29 years old in good health. Sequencing was performed on naive CD4+ T cells sorted from blood. Subset meaning: CD45RA+ positively selected.

In DNA, the CDR3 is TGTGCCAGCAGTCGCCCGGGACTGGGGCTAGGGACCCAGTACTTC. Amino acid sequence: CASSRPGLGLGTQYF. The chain has TRBV28 and TRBJ2-5; a possible D gene is TRBD2 (6 bases). Trimming pared 5 bases from V and 7 bases from J, leaving 20 bases between. This CDR3 comprises 15 residues. Germline CDR1 is MDHEN and CDR2 is SYDVKM.